These T cell receptor beta chains were read from a single sample in a study of T cell responses to AZD1222 COVID-19 vaccine. The method was immunoSEQ multiplex PCR; TCRdb's version includes in-frame clones alone and lacks a portion of them. The table lists 100,000 or so clones, around 89% of them singletons. The sample in question was peripheral blood, obtained on day 0 of AZD1222 vaccination. The receptors shown here come from an adult in good health. The CDR3 runs from the conserved cysteine through the conserved F or W. D genes are given only for firm matches. Not every row has a clone size; where given, it reads once, few, many or a size class.

v_call	clone_size	j_call	d_call	cdr3_nt	cdr3_aa
TRBV6-5	NA	TRBJ2-7	NA	TGTGCCAGCAGAAGCGGGCGCGAAACCTACGAGCAGTACTTC	CASRSGRETYEQYF
TRBV14	NA	TRBJ2-3	TRBD2	TGTGCCAGCAGCCCTAGACTAGCGCCGTCAGATACGCAGTATTTT	CASSPRLAPSDTQYF
TRBV19	NA	TRBJ1-3	NA	TGTGCCAGTAGTATGGGACACTCTGGAAACACCATATATTTT	CASSMGHSGNTIYF
TRBV3-1/TRBV3-2	NA	TRBJ1-2	TRBD1	TGTGCCAGCAGCCAATCGACAGGGTCCGGCTACACCTTC	CASSQSTGSGYTF
TRBV18	NA	TRBJ1-2	NA	TGTGCCAGCTCACCCAACAGGGATGGGTATGGCTACACCTTC	CASSPNRDGYGYTF
TRBV28	once	TRBJ2-2	NA	TGTGCCAGCAGTTTAATAACCGGGGAGCTGTTTTTT	CASSLITGELFF
TRBV27	NA	TRBJ2-3	NA	TGTGCCAGCGCCTACACGCCAGGGGTAGCGGCAGATACGCAGTATTTT	CASAYTPGVAADTQYF
TRBV28	NA	TRBJ1-3	TRBD1	TGTGCCAGCATTACGGGACAGGGGGCATTGGGAGGAAACACCATATATTTT	CASITGQGALGGNTIYF
TRBV6-6	NA	TRBJ2-7	NA	TGTGCCAGCAGTTACTCGCAAGCGACTTACTACGAGCAGTACTTC	CASSYSQATYYEQYF
TRBV7-3	NA	TRBJ2-3	TRBD1	TGTGCCAGCAGCCCCACTAGGGGCAGGGGGACAGATACGCAGTATTTT	CASSPTRGRGTDTQYF
TRBV27	few	TRBJ1-2	TRBD1	TGTGCCAGCAGTTTCTCGGACAGGGTTTCCTATGGCTACACCTTC	CASSFSDRVSYGYTF
TRBV7-8	once	TRBJ1-1	TRBD1	TGTGCCAGCAGCACGCCCCAGGGGGGTTACACTGAAGCTTTCTTT	CASSTPQGGYTEAFF
TRBV15	NA	TRBJ1-6	NA	TGTGCCACCAGCCCGAGGGAAGACGGTTCACCCCTCCACTTT	CATSPREDGSPLHF
TRBV7-3	NA	TRBJ2-2	TRBD2	TGTGCCAGCAGCTTAGGGACTACGAACACCGGGGAGCTGTTTTTT	CASSLGTTNTGELFF
TRBV27	NA	TRBJ1-1	TRBD1	TGTGCCAGCAGTTGGGACAGGAACACTGAAGCTTTCTTT	CASSWDRNTEAFF
TRBV30	NA	TRBJ2-2	NA	TGTGCCTGGAGTGTACTGAACACCGGGGAGCTGTTTTTT	CAWSVLNTGELFF
TRBV27	NA	TRBJ2-3	TRBD2	TGTGCCAGCAGTTTGGGGACTAGCGGGAGCACAGATACGCAGTATTTT	CASSLGTSGSTDTQYF
TRBV10-3	few	TRBJ2-2	TRBD2	TGTGCCATCAGTGTGGGACTATCGATAAACACCGGGGAGCTGTTTTTT	CAISVGLSINTGELFF
TRBV18	NA	TRBJ2-3	TRBD2	TGTGCCAGCTCACCCGCGGGAGCCCTCAGGGATACGCAGTATTTT	CASSPAGALRDTQYF
TRBV6-2/TRBV6-3	NA	TRBJ1-6	TRBD1	TGTGCCAGCAGCGAACAGGGGGCGCTGGGATCACCCCTCCACTTT	CASSEQGALGSPLHF
TRBV28	NA	TRBJ2-2	TRBD2	TGTGCCAGCAGTTTCCTCGTACCTAGCGGAGGGAACACCGGGGAGCTGTTTTTT	CASSFLVPSGGNTGELFF
TRBV27	NA	TRBJ1-2	NA	TGTGCCAGCAGTTTATTGGACCCTTCTTACTATGGCTACACCTTC	CASSLLDPSYYGYTF
TRBV7-6	NA	TRBJ2-7	NA	TGTGCCAGCAGCTTAGATAGCGGCAGTTTCTCCTACGAGCAGTACTTC	CASSLDSGSFSYEQYF
TRBV4-1	NA	TRBJ2-1	TRBD2	TGCGCCAGCAGCCAAGGTGGGCTAGCGGGAGTGAAGAATGAGCAGTTCTTC	CASSQGGLAGVKNEQFF
TRBV7-8	NA	TRBJ1-5	NA	TGTGCCAGCAGCCGAGGGGGGGGTCAGCCCCAGCATTTT	CASSRGGGQPQHF
TRBV25-1	few	TRBJ1-2	NA	TGTGCCAGCAGTGCTGCGGGGTTAAACTATGGCTACACCTTC	CASSAAGLNYGYTF
TRBV7-9	NA	TRBJ1-5	TRBD1	TGTGCCAGCAGCGGTACAGGGGCCCAGCCCCAGCATTTT	CASSGTGAQPQHF
TRBV4-1	few	TRBJ1-1	NA	TGCGCCAGCAGCCAAGATGAGGGCGCCTACACTGAAGCTTTCTTT	CASSQDEGAYTEAFF
TRBV7-9	NA	TRBJ1-6	NA	TGTGCCAGCAGTTTTGGCCGAGCCGAGAATTCACCCCTCCACTTT	CASSFGRAENSPLHF
TRBV6-5	NA	TRBJ2-1	NA	TGTGCCAGCAGTTACTTAGGGGGCTCCTACAATGAGCAGTTCTTC	CASSYLGGSYNEQFF
TRBV27	NA	TRBJ1-1	TRBD1	TGTGCCAGCAGTCCACGAGGGGACAGCCGACTGAACACTGAAGCTTTCTTT	CASSPRGDSRLNTEAFF
TRBV5-4	NA	TRBJ1-4	NA	TGTGCCAGCAGCTTGGGGGGTCGGTCCCCCAAAGAAAAACTGTTTTTT	CASSLGGRSPKEKLFF
TRBV28	NA	TRBJ2-7	TRBD1	TGTGCCAGCAGTTTTGGGACAGATGCGGACGAGCAGTACTTC	CASSFGTDADEQYF
TRBV15	NA	TRBJ1-4	TRBD1	TGTGCCACCAGCAGAGACCGACAGGGTGAAAAACTGTTTTTT	CATSRDRQGEKLFF
TRBV6-5	NA	TRBJ2-7	TRBD2	TGTGCCAGCAGTTACTTGGGAGGGTGGAGCTACGAGCAGTACTTC	CASSYLGGWSYEQYF
TRBV6-5	NA	TRBJ2-7	NA	TGTGCCAGCAAGGATAACCCCTACGAGCAGTACTTC	CASKDNPYEQYF
TRBV2	NA	TRBJ1-5	TRBD1	TGTGCCAGCAGTGAAAGCGGACAGGTTGGTCCCCAGCATTTT	CASSESGQVGPQHF
TRBV20-1	NA	TRBJ2-6	TRBD1	TGCAGTGCGAGTCCGGGACAGGGAAGCTCTGGGGCCAACGTCCTGACTTTC	CSASPGQGSSGANVLTF
TRBV28	once	TRBJ1-5	NA	TGTGCCAGCACTATTAAAGGGTATCAGCCCCAGCATTTT	CASTIKGYQPQHF
TRBV5-1	few	TRBJ1-4	NA	TGCGCCAGCAGCTTAAGGACCGTTTCTGCAACTAATGAAAAACTGTTTTTT	CASSLRTVSATNEKLFF
TRBV1	NA	TRBJ2-1	NA	TGCACCAGCAGCTGTACTGGGACGACTAGCGGGAAGAAAATGTACAACGAGCAGTTCTTC	CTSSCTGTTSGKKMYNEQFF
TRBV19	NA	TRBJ1-2	TRBD1	TGTGCCAGTAGTACCGGGGACAGGGGTCACGGCTACACCTTC	CASSTGDRGHGYTF
TRBV6-5	NA	TRBJ2-5	TRBD1	TGTGCCAGCAGTTCACAGGGGCAGGGGACCCAGTACTTC	CASSSQGQGTQYF
TRBV27	NA	TRBJ1-6	NA	TGTGCCAGCAGCCCCCTCGGCCGTAATAATTCACCCCTCCACTTT	CASSPLGRNNSPLHF
TRBV19	NA	TRBJ2-3	NA	TGTGCCAGTAGCGATAGGGGAGGCGCAGATACGCAGTATTTT	CASSDRGGADTQYF
TRBV7-2	NA	TRBJ1-5	NA	TGTGCCAGCAGCTTAGTACTTACGGGCGGACAGCCCCAGCATTTT	CASSLVLTGGQPQHF